This TCR beta chain came from a study of blood T cells in healthy people across ages. A sample-barcoded 5' primer and a J-beta primer mix were used in a second PCR of about 7 to 11 cycles. One entry per CDR3 protein results from TCRdb running MiXCR on the 5' RACE reads. The top ten clones hold about 13% of a sample with some 670,000 distinct CDR3 sequences, 45% to 60% of them seen once. Whenever a sample was processed, at least 7 million PBMCs were isolated. Findings and limits, study-wide: Researchers said unsorted PBMCs prevented a conclusive naive versus antigen-experienced comparison. A roughly linear age-dependent decrease characterized TCR beta diversity per million T cells.

Many counts were recorded for this clonotype. What it recognizes is unknown. V was cut by 3 bases and J by 11 bases, with 14 bases left in between. The CDR3 is made up of 12 amino acids. In germline, CDR1 is LGHDT, CDR2 YNNKEL (reference sequence). The sample consisted of blood. This chain links TRBV3-1 with TRBJ2-7; D assignment may be TRBD1 or TRBD2 (5 bases each). The TCR originated in a woman at least 80 years old in good health. CDR3 amino acids: CASSQFEGRKYF. The CDR3 region has the DNA TGTGCCAGCAGCCAGTTTGAGGGACGTAAGTACTTC.